This entry describes one TCR beta chain. Its cognate antigen is unknown. This specimen comes from a study of vaccination effects on CD4 cells after COVID-19. About the research overall: Participants got two doses of BNT162b2 or mRNA-1273 vaccine.

Study observations and caveats: Long after vaccination, the clones induced by infection and by vaccine shrank markedly in size.

The data were produced by immunoSEQ multiplex PCR, yet TCRdb's version contains in-frame clones alone and is incomplete. This repertoire shows 26,000 or so clones, approximately 78% found once; its top ten account for around 15%. CDR1 is SQVTM and CDR2 is ANQGSEA in the germline V gene. Germline trimming cut 6 bases from V and 6 bases from J; bases unmatched to any gene: 5. CDR3 length: 12 amino acids. Before any sequencing was done, the ViraFEST assay used viral peptide pools to expand antigen-specific CD4+ T cells. Isolation of CD4+ T cells took place after approximately 10 days of culture. The individual was infected with SARS-CoV-2 between March and December 2020, as confirmed by PCR. Wells each received 1.8 million or so PBMC, cultured with roughly 9.4 IU/ml IL-2 and 9.5 to 10 ug/ml peptides.

The source material was CD4+ T cells from PBMCs cultured with HCoV-NL63 spike peptides, sampled before COVID-19 vaccination. This TCR derives from a human donor who had a prior SARS-CoV-2 infection. The V and J genes are TRBV29-1 and TRBJ2-3; the match to TRBD1 covers 8 bases. The CDR3 DNA reads TGCAGCGTCGGACAGGGTTTGGATACGCAGTATTTT. Translating gives CSVGQGLDTQYF.